Below, 25 T cell receptor beta chains from the same sample are listed, as sequenced in a study of T-cell reconstitution after alpha-beta-depleted transplantation in children. The authors prepared the TCRbeta library with unique molecular identifiers. Each CDR3 protein is one row after TCRdb ran MiXCR on the PCR reads. The data show about 830,000 distinct CDR3 sequences, under 20% seen once. The sample consisted of PBMCs, mostly from graft donor cells, taken 360 days after TCRalphabeta/CD19-depleted stem cell transplant. The receptors derive from a male patient aged 10-17 years who had a stem cell transplant for acute lymphoblastic leukemia, so the T cells may come from the graft donor.

The V and J genes are TRBV6-1 and TRBJ2-1; TRBD1 matches 7 bases. Germline CDR1 reads MNHNS; CDR2 reads SASEGT. This CDR3 spans 15 amino acids. Germline trimming cut 5 bases from V and 6 bases from J; bases unmatched to any gene: 10. CDR3 bases: TGTGCCAGCAGTCAAGACAGGGTCAGTAGCAATGAGCAGTTCTTC. The encoded protein is CASSQDRVSSNEQFF.

This chain joins TRBV24-1 and TRBJ2-6, with 8 bases lining up with TRBD1. The junction had 6 bases not matched to a gene; V was cut back by 6 bases and J by 0 bases. The CDR3 is 17 amino acids. In germline, CDR1 is KGHDR, CDR2 SFDVKD. CDR3 nucleotide sequence: TGTGCCACCAGTCTAAGACAGGGGAGCTCTGGGGCCAACGTCCTGACTTTC. Protein sequence: CATSLRQGSSGANVLTF.

This clonotype was observed many times. This chain links TRBV5-1 with TRBJ2-7; maybe TRBD1 (6 bases). This CDR3 spans 16 amino acids. Trimming shortened V by 3 bases and J by 1 base, and 17 bases separated the two germline ends. Germline V gene sequence: CDR1 SGHRS, CDR2 YFSETQ. DNA of the CDR3: TGCGCCAGCAGCTATACAGGGCCCCGATGGTCCTACGAGCAGTACTTC. Protein product: CASSYTGPRWSYEQYF.

This clonotype was recorded a few times. J is TRBJ2-1 and V is TRBV18, with 9 bases lining up with TRBD2. V lost 3 bases, J lost 8 bases, and 8 bases stayed unmatched. Looked up from germline, CDR1 is KGHSH and CDR2 is LQKENI. CDR3 length equals 15 residues. For the CDR3, the DNA is TGTGCCAGCTCACCGGCTAGCGGGGTCCAGCATGAGCAGTTCTTC. Translating it yields CASSPASGVQHEQFF.

The sample holds a few counts of this clonotype. The V call is TRBV11-2, the J call TRBJ2-7; possible D gene TRBD2, 6 bases. Germline V gene lookup returns CDR1 SGHAT and CDR2 FQNNGV. The CDR3 length is 15 residues. Trimming pared 4 bases from V and 7 bases from J, leaving 20 bases between. The CDR3 region is CASSSLRDSTEEQYF. The CDR3 DNA reads TGTGCCAGCAGCTCCCTCAGGGACTCAACTGAGGAGCAGTACTTC.

This clonotype was observed a few times. The J gene is TRBJ2-5, the V gene TRBV7-2, with 13 bases that match TRBD2. The junction had 3 bases not matched to a gene; V was cut back by 3 bases and J by 5 bases. The germline gives CDR1 SGHTA, CDR2 FQGNSA. The CDR3 loop spans 15 amino acids. CDR3 in DNA: TGTGCCAGCAGCTTGACTAGCGGGAGGACGGAGACCCAGTACTTC. Encoded protein: CASSLTSGRTETQYF.

This clonotype showed up just a few times. V gene TRBV7-6 combines with J gene TRBJ2-1; 12 bases fit TRBD2. V gave up 2 bases and J gave up 0 bases; unmatched junction bases: 8. The CDR3 covers 19 residues. Germline V CDR1 and CDR2: SGHVS, FNYEAQ. CDR3 sequence: CASSLPSGRALPSYNEQFF. CDR3 coding DNA: TGTGCCAGCAGCTTACCTAGCGGGAGGGCCCTGCCCTCCTACAATGAGCAGTTCTTC.

This clonotype was seen a handful of times. The gene calls are TRBV7-9 and TRBJ2-7, with D perhaps TRBD2 (5 bases). V was clipped by 4 bases and J by 7 bases, with 14 bases between them. CDR1 and CDR2 from the germline V gene are SEHNR and FQNEAQ (reference sequence). The CDR3 spans 13 residues. CDR3 sequence: CASSWVGTGEQYF. CDR3 nucleotides: TGTGCCAGCAGCTGGGTCGGAACGGGAGAGCAGTACTTC.

This clonotype was observed a few times. V and J are TRBV27 and TRBJ2-5; D perhaps matches TRBD1 (5 bases). Trimming stripped 7 bases from V and 5 bases from J, with 17 bases between. Looked up from germline, CDR1 is MNHEY and CDR2 is SMNVEV (reference sequence). The CDR3 is 14 residues long. The CDR3 DNA sequence: TGTGCCAGCATCCCGACAGACCGGGCGGAGACCCAGTACTTC. This codes for CASIPTDRAETQYF.

This clonotype was detected ten times or more. V is TRBV12-3 or TRBV12-4 and J is TRBJ2-1, with unresolved D. Trimming took 4 bases from V and 5 from J, leaving 15 bases between them. The CDR3 is 15 residues long. CDR3 coding DNA: TGTGCCAGCAGTTCCGTCCACCGCCTCCACAATGAGCAGTTCTTC. Translation gives CASSSVHRLHNEQFF.

As for this clonotype: A read error may be the cause here, since a much bigger clone is one base away. The chain combines TRBV29-1 with TRBJ2-1; TRBD2 aligns across 7 bases. Germline V lookup: CDR1 SQVTM, CDR2 ANQGSEA. With 6 bases clipped from V and 14 bases from J, the junction kept 7 bases outside the gene matches. CDR3 length: 10 amino acids. The CDR3 DNA reads TGCAGCGTCTGGACTAGTGCTGAGTTCTTC. Residues: CSVWTSAEFF.

This chain links TRBV18 with TRBJ2-5; D gene ambiguous. CDR1 is KGHSH and CDR2 is LQKENI in the germline V gene. Trimming stripped 0 bases from V and 3 bases from J, with 8 bases between. This CDR3 spans 14 amino acids. In nucleotides, the CDR3 is TGTGCCAGCTCACCACCAGCCGCAGAAGAGACCCAGTACTTC. It is translated as CASSPPAAEETQYF.

This clonotype has more than one count but fewer than ten. The chain links TRBV6-6 to TRBJ2-7, with D uncertain. Germline V gene lookup returns CDR1 MNHNY and CDR2 SVGAGI (reference sequence). This CDR3 region has 13 residues. V lost 2 bases and J lost 5, with 10 bases in between. The CDR3 sequence is CASSYGDVDEQYF. As DNA, the CDR3 is TGTGCCAGCAGTTACGGGGATGTCGACGAGCAGTACTTC.

The gene calls are TRBV7-3 and TRBJ2-1; D unresolved. Per the germline V gene, CDR1 is SGHTA and CDR2 is FQGTGA. CDR3 length: 14 amino acids. V was cut by 5 bases and J by 5 bases, with 13 bases left in between. CDR3 sequence (DNA): TGTGCCAGCAGCCCTGATGGGCAGGACAATGAGCAGTTCTTC. Its protein product is CASSPDGQDNEQFF.

This clonotype was observed a handful of times. V and J are TRBV7-8 and TRBJ2-3; 12 positions agree with TRBD2. The ends lost 5 bases at V and 4 bases at J; junction bases unmatched: 10. Germline V gives CDR1 SGHVS, CDR2 FQNEAQ. CDR3 length: 17 amino acids. The DNA of the CDR3 is TGTGCCAGCAGCAGGGGGCGACTAGCGGGAGAGGCAGATACGCAGTATTTT. It encodes CASSRGRLAGEADTQYF.

The chain has TRBV7-3 and TRBJ2-3; D possibly uses TRBD1 or TRBD2 (6 bases each). The CDR3 has 19 residues. Trimming removed 2 bases at V and 6 bases at J, with 27 bases between. Germline values: CDR1 SGHTA, CDR2 FQGTGA. The CDR3, as DNA: TGTGCCAGCAGCTTACCACTACGACCGGGCCCCAGGAGGGGGGATACGCAGTATTTT. Translating it yields CASSLPLRPGPRRGDTQYF.

In its sample, this clonotype was seen many times. The chain links TRBV24-1 to TRBJ2-3; 7 positions agree with TRBD1. Per the germline V gene, CDR1 is KGHDR and CDR2 is SFDVKD. CDR3 length equals 16 residues. The trim removed 4 bases at V and 4 bases at J, leaving 10 bases unmatched. This CDR3 reads CATSDPSTTGADTQYF. The CDR3 DNA is TGTGCCACCAGTGACCCATCCACTACAGGGGCAGATACGCAGTATTTT.

In its sample, this clonotype was seen many times. The V and J genes are TRBV24-1 and TRBJ2-1; maybe TRBD2 (6 bases). The ends were cut back, 8 bases at V and 7 bases at J, with 14 bases in the middle. The germline V gene has CDR1 KGHDR and CDR2 SFDVKD. The CDR3 loop spans 13 amino acids. For the CDR3, the DNA is TGTGCCACCATGGCGTCGGGAGAGAATGAGCAGTTCTTC. Protein sequence: CATMASGENEQFF.

This clonotype showed up just a few times. The J gene is TRBJ1-2, the V gene TRBV7-2; no clear D. Germline loops: CDR1 SGHTA, CDR2 FQGNSA. V was clipped by 2 bases and J by 3 bases, with 7 bases between them. This CDR3 is built from 13 residues. The CDR3 region is CASSLFTYYGYTF. In DNA form, the CDR3 reads TGTGCCAGCAGCTTATTCACATACTATGGCTACACCTTC.

This clonotype showed up just a few times. This chain connects TRBV5-1 to TRBJ2-3, with D unresolved. Germline CDR1 SGHRS, CDR2 YFSETQ. V was trimmed by 0 bases and J by 4 bases, leaving 15 bases between them. CDR3 length equals 16 residues. The DNA of the CDR3 is TGCGCCAGCAGCTTGGTTCGGGTCGACTGGGCAGATACGCAGTATTTT. It is translated as CASSLVRVDWADTQYF. Looking up the rest from reference TRBV5-1 and TRBJ2-3 gives the full variable domain: KAGVTQTPRYLIKTRGQQVTLSCSPISGHRSVSWYQQTPGQGLQFLFEYFSETQRNKGNFPGRFSGRQFSNSRSEMNVSTLELGDSALYLCASSLVRVDWADTQYFGPGTRLTVL.

The gene calls are TRBV20-1 and TRBJ1-2; D is undetermined. Per the germline V gene, CDR1 is DFQATT and CDR2 is SNEGSKA (reference sequence). This CDR3 has 13 amino acids. The germline V and J ends were trimmed by 1 base and 4 bases, with 10 bases remaining between them. In DNA, the CDR3 is TGCAGTGCTAGAGGCGAAATCCTCTATGGCTACACCTTC. It yields the protein CSARGEILYGYTF.

V gene TRBV5-1 combines with J gene TRBJ1-4, with D maybe TRBD1 (5 bases). Germline V gives CDR1 SGHRS, CDR2 YFSETQ. The V gene lost 5 bases and the J gene lost 0 bases, with 11 bases spanning the gap. CDR3 size: 15 residues. The CDR3 bases are TGCGCCAGCAGGCGGGACTCAGCAACTAATGAAAAACTGTTTTTT. Amino acid sequence: CASRRDSATNEKLFF. Full variable domain (rest looked up from reference TRBV5-1 and TRBJ1-4): KAGVTQTPRYLIKTRGQQVTLSCSPISGHRSVSWYQQTPGQGLQFLFEYFSETQRNKGNFPGRFSGRQFSNSRSEMNVSTLELGDSALYLCASRRDSATNEKLFFGSGTQLSVL.

In this sample, this clonotype turned up a few times. The chain uses TRBV18 and TRBJ2-1; D is perhaps TRBD1 (5 bases). The CDR3 runs 15 residues. Trimming took 0 bases from V and 5 from J, leaving 11 bases between them. Germline CDR1 is KGHSH and CDR2 is LQKENI. In DNA, the CDR3 is TGTGCCAGCTCACCACCGAAAGGGGATCACAATGAGCAGTTCTTC. Protein sequence: CASSPPKGDHNEQFF.

This clonotype was counted ten times or more. The V call is TRBV5-5, the J call TRBJ2-1, with D perhaps TRBD1 (5 bases). This CDR3 is 16 amino acids long. The V gene's germline CDR1 is SGHKS and CDR2 YYEKEE (reference sequence). V dropped 6 bases and J dropped 0 bases, with 16 bases sitting between them. In DNA, the CDR3 is TGTGCCAGCAAATTCGCCAGGGCGAGCTCCTACAATGAGCAGTTCTTC. Its translation: CASKFARASSYNEQFF.

This clonotype has more than one count but fewer than ten. The V gene is TRBV10-3, the J gene TRBJ1-2; D is perhaps TRBD1 (5 bases). The germline V gene has CDR1 ENHRY and CDR2 SYGVKD. The V and J ends lost 6 bases and 3 bases respectively, with 17 bases between them. CDR3 size: 15 residues. In nucleotides, the CDR3 is TGTGCCATCAGAGCCTCAGGGATGGGAGACTATGGCTACACCTTC. Protein product: CAIRASGMGDYGYTF.